This T cell receptor beta chain was retrieved from a study of blood T cells in healthy people across ages. The amount of total RNA extracted per sample was at least 5.5 micrograms. This clonotype was seen a few times. Primed by a sample-barcoded 5' primer and a J-beta primer mix, a second PCR proceeded for 7 to 11 cycles. Tags on each cDNA molecule came from a template-switch adaptor with 12 random nucleotides. Each CDR3 protein is one row after TCRdb ran MiXCR on the 5' RACE reads. This table has around 800,000 distinct CDR3 sequences, approximately 59% appearing once. From germline, CDR1 is ENHRY and CDR2 SYGVKD. Unmatched junction bases numbered 8, after V lost 6 bases and J lost 6 bases. CDR3 length equals 16 residues.

The sequence came from a man aged 30 to 45 in good health. Material for sequencing was blood. V usage is TRBV10-3 and J usage is TRBJ2-6; TRBD1 aligns across 10 bases. Here the CDR3 reads CAIRSGTGVAANVLTF. The CDR3 bases are TGTGCCATCAGAAGTGGGACAGGGGTTGCGGCCAACGTCCTGACTTTC.